The rows below give T cell receptor beta chains drawn from one sample of a study of cytomegalovirus exposure and HLA in healthy donors. Clones were read by immunoSEQ multiplex PCR, and TCRdb kept only the in-frame ones, dropping some. In the table there are some 150,000 clones, roughly 85% of which are singletons. What was sequenced was PBMCs. The receptor source for this set is a man in his forties in good health and CMV-seronegative. CDR3s include the opening cysteine and the closing phenylalanine or tryptophan. A D gene is named only where the DNA matches it firmly. Expanded clones are given a class, and other clones once, few, many or no size at all.

j_call v_call clone_size d_call cdr3_aa cdr3_nt
TRBJ1-3 TRBV6-5 . . CASRTGSGNTIYF TGTGCCAGCAGGACAGGTTCTGGAAACACCATATATTTT
TRBJ1-2 TRBV2 once . CASRAGDYGYTF TGTGCCAGCAGGGCCGGGGACTATGGCTACACCTTC
TRBJ2-3 TRBV10-3 . TRBD2 CAISERAGRADTQYF TGTGCCATCAGTGAAAGGGCCGGGAGGGCTGATACGCAGTATTTT
TRBJ1-1 TRBV5-4 . . CASSFPGYTEAFF TGTGCCAGCAGCTTCCCGGGGTACACTGAAGCTTTCTTT
TRBJ2-2 TRBV27 . TRBD2 CASSPTGTRGGELFF TGTGCCAGCAGTCCCACCGGGACTAGGGGCGGGGAGCTGTTTTTT
TRBJ1-5 TRBV7-2 . . CASSLDSSSNQPQHF TGTGCCAGCAGCCTCGACAGTTCGAGCAATCAGCCCCAGCATTTT
TRBJ1-1 TRBV14 . . CASSPLAGMNTEAFF TGTGCCAGCAGCCCACTAGCAGGCATGAACACTGAAGCTTTCTTT
TRBJ1-1 TRBV7-2 . . CASSSGALGTEAFF TGTGCCAGCAGCTCAGGGGCTCTCGGCACTGAAGCTTTCTTT
TRBJ2-5 TRBV27 . . CASSLEGGWKSETQYF TGTGCCAGCAGTTTGGAAGGAGGGTGGAAGTCAGAGACCCAGTACTTC
TRBJ1-1 TRBV5-4 . TRBD1 CASSLGQGASEAFF TGTGCCAGCAGCTTGGGTCAGGGGGCATCTGAAGCTTTCTTT
TRBJ1-2 TRBV29-1 . . CSGGSTNYGYTF TGCAGCGGGGGCTCGACCAACTATGGCTACACCTTC
TRBJ2-1 TRBV28 . TRBD1 CASLEGGQVNEQFF TGTGCCAGCCTAGAGGGTGGACAGGTCAATGAGCAGTTCTTC
TRBJ1-3 TRBV19 . . CATYGGANSGNTIYF TGTGCCACCTACGGCGGGGCCAACTCTGGAAACACCATATATTTT
TRBJ2-7 TRBV28 . TRBD1 CASSLGQSTEQYF TGTGCCAGCAGTTTGGGACAGTCTACAGAGCAGTACTTC
TRBJ2-3 TRBV2 . TRBD1 CASSDPTGVDTQYF TGTGCCAGCAGTGATCCAACAGGGGTAGATACGCAGTATTTT
TRBJ2-1 TRBV7-2 . TRBD2 CASSLDPGGVNEQFF TGTGCCAGCAGCTTAGATCCGGGAGGCGTTAATGAGCAGTTCTTC
TRBJ1-3 TRBV2 few . CASTFRLFSGNTIYF TGTGCCAGCACTTTCAGGCTCTTCTCTGGAAACACCATATATTTT
TRBJ2-1 TRBV10-3 . TRBD2 CAIRDPKAGDLNEQFF TGTGCCATCAGAGATCCCAAGGCGGGAGATTTAAATGAGCAGTTCTTC
TRBJ2-7 TRBV5-1 . TRBD2 CASSYGLAGGLDYEQYF TGCGCCAGCAGTTACGGACTAGCGGGAGGCCTCGACTACGAGCAGTACTTC
TRBJ1-2 TRBV2 . TRBD1 CASSRGPGQSFYGYTF TGTGCCAGCAGTAGGGGGCCGGGACAGAGTTTCTATGGCTACACCTTC
TRBJ1-1 TRBV10-3 . . CAISDGGNTEAFF TGTGCCATCAGTGATGGCGGGAACACTGAAGCTTTCTTT
TRBJ1-2 TRBV28 . . CASSSSGVANYGYTF TGTGCCAGCAGCTCAAGCGGGGTAGCTAACTATGGCTACACCTTC
TRBJ2-1 TRBV5-4 . . CASSWTRGYNEQFF TGTGCCAGCAGCTGGACGCGGGGTTACAATGAGCAGTTCTTC
TRBJ2-1 TRBV18 . . CASSPQLDSHEQFF TGTGCCAGCTCACCTCAATTAGACAGTCATGAGCAGTTCTTC
TRBJ2-1 TRBV5-6 few TRBD1 CASSLGTGVPNEQFF TGTGCCAGCAGCTTAGGGACAGGGGTACCCAATGAGCAGTTCTTC
TRBJ1-4 TRBV4-1 . . CASSQGWRVGVEKLFF TGCGCCAGCAGCCAAGGTTGGCGGGTCGGTGTCGAGAAACTGTTTTTT
TRBJ1-4 TRBV28 . . CASSSPPFGGYEKLFF TGTGCCAGCAGCTCCCCCCCATTCGGAGGGTATGAAAAACTGTTTTTT
TRBJ2-1 TRBV23-1 . TRBD2 CASKASSQQGLAELSSYNEQFF TGCGCCAGCAAAGCCAGCAGTCAACAGGGACTAGCGGAACTTAGCTCCTACAATGAGCAGTTCTTC
TRBJ2-7 TRBV5-5 few . CASSLAVSYEQYF TGTGCCAGCAGCTTGGCCGTTTCCTACGAGCAGTACTTC